This TCR beta chain was obtained from a study of blood T cells in healthy people across ages. This clonotype was seen ten or more times. The antigen remains undetermined. Regarding the study as a whole: TCR beta diversity, measured per million T cells, fell in a roughly linear way with age. Whereas aged donors had fewer naive CD4+ cells, long-lived donors had more of them and higher diversity.

Next came a second PCR, run for about 6 to 12 cycles, which used a sample-barcoded 5' primer along with a J-beta primer mix. A template-switch adaptor with 12 random nucleotides tagged each cDNA molecule. TCRdb recomputed calls from the 5' RACE reads with MiXCR, one row per CDR3 protein. The sample contains some 1.7 million distinct CDR3 sequences, roughly 30% of which appear only once. Sequencing was done on a sample of blood. The TCR was taken from a woman younger than 45 in good health.

CDR3 sequence (DNA): TGCAGCGTTAGTCCCCGCCTCGCCAAAAACATTCAGTACTTC. The encoded protein is CSVSPRLAKNIQYF. The V gene is TRBV29-1, the J gene TRBJ2-4; D is uncertain. V lost 5 bases and J lost 1, with 12 bases in between. This CDR3 region has 14 residues. CDR1 and CDR2 (germline): SQVTM, ANQGSEA.